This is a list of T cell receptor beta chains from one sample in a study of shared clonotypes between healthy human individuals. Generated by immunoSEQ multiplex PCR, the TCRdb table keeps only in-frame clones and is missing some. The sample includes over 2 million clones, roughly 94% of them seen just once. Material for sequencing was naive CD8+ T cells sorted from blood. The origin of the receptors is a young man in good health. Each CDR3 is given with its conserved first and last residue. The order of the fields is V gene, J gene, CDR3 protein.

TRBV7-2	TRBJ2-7	CASSLEWVGTSGVPYEQYF
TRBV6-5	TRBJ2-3	CASRSHTESQYF
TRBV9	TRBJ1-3	CASSVGGALGNTIYF
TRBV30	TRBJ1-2	CAWSEIGHKNYGYTF
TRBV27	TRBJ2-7	CASSLGSRGHEQYF
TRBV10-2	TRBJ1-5	CASSESGGGNQPQHF
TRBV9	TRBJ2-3	CASSAYLAAGTDTQYF
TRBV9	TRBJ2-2	CASSVAGNGELFF
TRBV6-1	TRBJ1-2	CASSDNGAGGYTF
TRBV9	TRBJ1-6	CASSPGGEDSPLHF